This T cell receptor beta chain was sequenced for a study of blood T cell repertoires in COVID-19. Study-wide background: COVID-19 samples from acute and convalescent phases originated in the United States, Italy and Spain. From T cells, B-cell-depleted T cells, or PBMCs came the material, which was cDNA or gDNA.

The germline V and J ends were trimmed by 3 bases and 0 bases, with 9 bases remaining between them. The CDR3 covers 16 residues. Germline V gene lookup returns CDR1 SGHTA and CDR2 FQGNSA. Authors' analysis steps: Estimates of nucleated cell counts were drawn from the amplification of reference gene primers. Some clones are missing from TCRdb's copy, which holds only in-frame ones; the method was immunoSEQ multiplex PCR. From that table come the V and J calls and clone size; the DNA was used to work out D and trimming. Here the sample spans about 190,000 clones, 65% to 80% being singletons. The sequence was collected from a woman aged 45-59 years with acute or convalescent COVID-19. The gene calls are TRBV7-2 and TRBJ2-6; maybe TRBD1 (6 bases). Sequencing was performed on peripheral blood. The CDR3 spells CASSLVGASGANVLTF. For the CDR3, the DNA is TGTGCCAGCAGCTTGGTGGGGGCCTCTGGGGCCAACGTCCTGACTTTC. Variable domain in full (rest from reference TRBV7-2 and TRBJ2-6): GAGVSQSPSNKVTEKGKDVELRCDPISGHTALYWYRQSLGQGLEFLIYFQGNSAPDKSGLPSDRFSAERTGGSVSTLTIQRTQQEDSAVYLCASSLVGASGANVLTFGAGSRLTVL.